The 6 T cell receptor beta chains presented below share a single source sample, sequenced in a study of blood T cell repertoires in COVID-19. The protocol was immunoSEQ multiplex PCR, while the TCRdb copy is restricted to in-frame clones and leaves out a portion. Counted here are about 300,000 clones, around 80% occurring once; the ten biggest clones make up 1% to 1.5%. Input material: peripheral blood. The receptors were gathered from a woman aged 45-59 years with acute or convalescent COVID-19.

V and J are TRBV5-1 and TRBJ2-5, with TRBD1 matching over 9 bases. The CDR3 is 17 amino acids. The V gene end was trimmed by 0 bases and the J gene end by 4 bases; junction bases not matched to a gene: 10. CDR1 and CDR2 (germline): SGHRS, YFSETQ. This CDR3 reads CASSLGAGQGFGETQYF. The CDR3 region has the DNA TGCGCCAGCAGCTTGGGGGCAGGACAGGGGTTCGGAGAGACCCAGTACTTC.

The chain uses TRBV19 and TRBJ1-2; 7 bases line up with TRBD1. The CDR3 contains 13 residues. The germline CDR1 and CDR2 sequences are LNHDA and SQIVND (reference sequence). J lost 0 bases, V lost 7 bases, and 2 bases had no gene match. The CDR3 region is CASKTGANYGYTF. The CDR3 DNA reads as TGTGCCAGTAAAACAGGGGCTAACTATGGCTACACCTTC. The whole variable domain, remainder taken from reference TRBV19 and TRBJ1-2, is DGGITQSPKYLFRKEGQNVTLSCEQNLNHDAMYWYRQDPGQGLRLIYYSQIVNDFQKGDIAEGYSVSREKKESFPLTVTSAQKNPTAFYLCASKTGANYGYTFGSGTRLTVV.

V usage is TRBV30 and J usage is TRBJ1-1; tentative D call: TRBD1 (6 bases). V lost 1 base to trimming and J lost 6 bases, with 12 bases between them. The length of the CDR3 is 13 residues. Germline CDR1 reads GTSNPN; CDR2 reads SVGIG (reference sequence). The CDR3 is CAWSGTETSEAFF. The CDR3 DNA follows: TGTGCCTGGAGTGGGACAGAGACTTCTGAAGCTTTCTTT.

The chain uses TRBV2 and TRBJ2-7; 11 bases align to TRBD1. CDR3 length: 13 residues. Germline CDR1 and CDR2: SNHLY and FYNNEI. V shed 5 bases and J 6 bases; nucleotides not matched to a gene: 3. The DNA of the CDR3 is TGTGCCAGCAGTTGGGGACAGGGGGGCGAGCAGTACGTC. This gives the protein CASSWGQGGEQYV.

The chain links TRBV6-6 to TRBJ1-1; maybe TRBD1 (5 bases). The CDR3 contains 13 residues. From germline, CDR1 is MNHNY and CDR2 SVGAGI (reference sequence). V was cut by 2 bases and J by 12 bases, with 16 bases left in between. DNA of the CDR3: TGTGCCAGCAGTTACCCACCAGACAGCTGGACTTTCTTT. As protein: CASSYPPDSWTFF.

This sequence joins TRBV6-5 and TRBJ1-4; TRBD1 aligns across 9 bases. J was trimmed by 10 bases and V by 2 bases; bases with no gene match: 5. Germline values: CDR1 MNHEY, CDR2 SVGAGI. The CDR3 is 14 amino acids. For the CDR3, the DNA is TGTGCCAGCAGTTACAGAGGACAGGGGCTAAAACTGTTTTTT. Protein product: CASSYRGQGLKLFF.